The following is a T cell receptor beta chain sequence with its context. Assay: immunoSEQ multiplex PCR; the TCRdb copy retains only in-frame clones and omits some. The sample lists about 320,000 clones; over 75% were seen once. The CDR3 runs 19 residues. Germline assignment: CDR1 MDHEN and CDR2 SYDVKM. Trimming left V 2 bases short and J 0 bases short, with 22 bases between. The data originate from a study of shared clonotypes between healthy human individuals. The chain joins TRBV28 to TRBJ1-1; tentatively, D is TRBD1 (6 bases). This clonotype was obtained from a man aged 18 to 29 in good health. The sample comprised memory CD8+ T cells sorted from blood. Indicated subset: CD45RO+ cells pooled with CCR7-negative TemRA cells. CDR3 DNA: TGTGCCAGCAGTTTACCCCTCAGGGGCCTCCTGGCCATGAACACTGAAGCTTTCTTT. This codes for CASSLPLRGLLAMNTEAFF.